This TCR beta chain was identified during a study of T-cell reconstitution after alpha-beta-depleted transplantation in children. A TCRbeta library incorporating unique molecular identifiers was prepared. TCRdb itself ran the PCR reads through MiXCR, one entry per CDR3 protein. The profile covers about 230,000 distinct CDR3 sequences, with 9% to 10% appearing a single time and approximately 5% taken by the ten largest. Germline CDR1 and CDR2: SGHTA and FQGTGA. The V end lost 5 bases, the J end lost 0 bases, and 11 bases lay between the germline ends. This CDR3 is built from 15 residues. Sequences were derived from PBMCs from the stem cell graft donor, sampled from the stem cell graft. The sequence derives from a human donor who donated a stem cell graft to a child with SCID. This chain uses TRBV7-3 with TRBJ1-3, with D unresolved. The CDR3 protein is CASSPGGSSGNTIYF. CDR3 DNA: TGTGCCAGCAGCCCAGGCGGTTCCTCTGGAAACACCATATATTTT.